The next 6 T cell receptor beta chains were all read from a single sample in a study of shared clonotypes between healthy human individuals. Some clones are missing from TCRdb's copy, which holds only in-frame ones; the method was immunoSEQ multiplex PCR. The table has over 1.4 million clones, over 95% seen once. Sample: naive CD4+ T cells sorted from blood. The subset: CD45RA+ positively selected. The origin of the receptors is a man aged 25-45 years in good health.

The rearrangement links TRBV5-5 to TRBJ1-2; TRBD1 might be the D (6 bases). Germline-derived CDR1 and CDR2 are SGHKS and YYEKEE (reference sequence). The CDR3 is made up of 16 amino acids. V lost 4 bases and J lost 0, with 16 bases in between. CDR3 sequence (DNA): TGTGCCAGCAGCCCGCGCGGGGGCGGAGCTAACTATGGCTACACCTTC. Amino acids: CASSPRGGGANYGYTF. Full variable domain (rest looked up from reference TRBV5-5 and TRBJ1-2): DAGVTQSPTHLIKTRGQQVTLRCSPISGHKSVSWYQQVLGQGPQFIFQYYEKEERGRGNFPDRFSARQFPNYSSELNVNALLLGDSALYLCASSPRGGGANYGYTFGSGTRLTVV.

The rearrangement uses TRBV30 and TRBJ1-5; D is unclear. The CDR3 loop spans 13 amino acids. Germline V CDR1 and CDR2: GTSNPN, SVGIG (reference sequence). Trimming pared 7 bases from V and 1 base from J, leaving 11 bases between. CDR3 nucleotides: TGTGCCTCTTCAGATGGGAGCAATCAGCCCCAGCATTTT. Translated: CASSDGSNQPQHF.

The DNA of the CDR3 is TGTGCCTGGAGTGTATGGGACACCGGGGAGCTGTTTTTT. This gives the protein CAWSVWDTGELFF. V and J are TRBV30 and TRBJ2-2; D gene unclear. CDR1 is GTSNPN and CDR2 is SVGIG in the germline V gene (reference sequence). V was clipped by 0 bases and J by 3 bases, with 5 bases between them. The CDR3 has 13 amino acids.

The rearrangement joins TRBV6-5 to TRBJ1-2; TRBD1 might be the D (5 bases). V was shortened by 3 bases and J by 8 bases, with 13 bases between the two germline ends. The CDR3 sequence is 13 residues long. Germline values: CDR1 MNHEY, CDR2 SVGAGI. CDR3 amino acids: CASSYSSGAGYTF. CDR3 in DNA: TGTGCCAGCAGTTATTCCAGTGGGGCAGGCTACACCTTC.

The chain links TRBV2 to TRBJ1-4; D gene uncertain. Germline V CDR1 and CDR2: SNHLY, FYNNEI. V lost 7 bases to trimming and J lost 0 bases, with 21 bases between them. The CDR3 contains 18 residues. In DNA, the CDR3 is TGTGCCAGCACGCGCAGATCCCGAATCTCCGCAACTAATGAAAAACTGTTTTTT. Translating gives CASTRRSRISATNEKLFF.

The V gene is TRBV14, the J gene TRBJ2-2, with 13 bases lining up with TRBD2. There are 16 residues in the CDR3. The germline V gene has CDR1 SGHDN and CDR2 FVKESK. With V trimmed by 4 bases and J by 6 bases, 5 bases remained unmatched. The chain's CDR3 is CASSRRLAGGSGELFF. CDR3 sequence (DNA): TGTGCCAGCAGCCGTAGACTAGCGGGAGGATCCGGGGAGCTGTTTTTT.